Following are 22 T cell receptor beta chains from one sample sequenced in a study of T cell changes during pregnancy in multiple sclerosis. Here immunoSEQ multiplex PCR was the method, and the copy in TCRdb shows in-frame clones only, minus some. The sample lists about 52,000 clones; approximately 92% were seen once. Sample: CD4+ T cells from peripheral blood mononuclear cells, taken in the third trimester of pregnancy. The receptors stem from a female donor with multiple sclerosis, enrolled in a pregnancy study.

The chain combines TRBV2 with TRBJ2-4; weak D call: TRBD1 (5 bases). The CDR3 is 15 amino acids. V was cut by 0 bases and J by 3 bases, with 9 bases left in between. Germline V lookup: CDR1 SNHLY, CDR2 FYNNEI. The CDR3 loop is CASSEAQVLKNIQYF. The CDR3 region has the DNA TGTGCCAGCAGTGAAGCACAGGTACTCAAAAACATTCAGTACTTC.

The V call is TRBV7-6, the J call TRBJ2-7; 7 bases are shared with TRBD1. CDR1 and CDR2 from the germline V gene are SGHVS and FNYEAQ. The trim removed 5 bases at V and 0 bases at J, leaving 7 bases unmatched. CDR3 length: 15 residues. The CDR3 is CASSPETGSSYEQYF. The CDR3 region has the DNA TGTGCCAGCAGCCCGGAGACAGGGAGCTCCTACGAGCAGTACTTC.

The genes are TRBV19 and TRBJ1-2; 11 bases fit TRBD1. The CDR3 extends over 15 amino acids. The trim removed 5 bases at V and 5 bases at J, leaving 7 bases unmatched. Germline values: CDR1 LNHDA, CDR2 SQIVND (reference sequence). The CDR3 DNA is TGTGCCAGTAGTCCCGGGACAGGGGGTCAGTATGGCTACACCTTC. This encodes CASSPGTGGQYGYTF.

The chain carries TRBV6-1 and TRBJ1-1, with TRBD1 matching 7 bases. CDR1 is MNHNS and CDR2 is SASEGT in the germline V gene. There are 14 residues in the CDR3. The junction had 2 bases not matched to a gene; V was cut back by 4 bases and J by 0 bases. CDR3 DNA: TGTGCCAGCAGTGGACAGGGTATGAACACTGAAGCTTTCTTT. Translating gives CASSGQGMNTEAFF.

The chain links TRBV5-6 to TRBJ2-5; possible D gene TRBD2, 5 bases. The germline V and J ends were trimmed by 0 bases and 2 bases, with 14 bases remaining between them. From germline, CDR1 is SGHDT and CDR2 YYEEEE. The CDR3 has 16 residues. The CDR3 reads CASSLGYRTFQETQYF. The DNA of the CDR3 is TGTGCCAGCAGCTTGGGTTATCGGACTTTTCAAGAGACCCAGTACTTC.

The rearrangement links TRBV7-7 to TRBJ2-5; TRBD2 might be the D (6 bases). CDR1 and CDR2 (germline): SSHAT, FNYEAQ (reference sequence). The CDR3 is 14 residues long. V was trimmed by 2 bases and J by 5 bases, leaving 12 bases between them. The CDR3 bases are TGTGCCAGCAGCTTAAACGGGGCGGGGGAGACCCAGTACTTC. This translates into CASSLNGAGETQYF.

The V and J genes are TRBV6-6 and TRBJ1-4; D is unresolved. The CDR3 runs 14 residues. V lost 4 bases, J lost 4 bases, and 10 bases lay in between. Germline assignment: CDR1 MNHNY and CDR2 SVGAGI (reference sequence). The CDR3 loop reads CASSWTEVNEKLFF. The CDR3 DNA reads TGTGCCAGCAGTTGGACGGAGGTTAATGAAAAACTGTTTTTT.

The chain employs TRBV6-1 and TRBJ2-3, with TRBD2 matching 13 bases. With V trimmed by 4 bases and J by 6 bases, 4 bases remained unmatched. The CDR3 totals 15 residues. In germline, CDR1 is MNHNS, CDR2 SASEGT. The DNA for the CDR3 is TGTGCCAGCAGTGGAGGGACTAGCGGGGTGGATACGCAGTATTTT. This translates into CASSGGTSGVDTQYF.

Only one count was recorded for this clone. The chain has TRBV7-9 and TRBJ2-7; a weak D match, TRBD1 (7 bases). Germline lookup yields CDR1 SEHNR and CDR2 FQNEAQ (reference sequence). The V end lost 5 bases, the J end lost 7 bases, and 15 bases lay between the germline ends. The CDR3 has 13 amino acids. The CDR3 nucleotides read TGTGCCAGCAGCCTGGTCCAGGGGGGTGAGCAGTACTTC. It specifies CASSLVQGGEQYF.

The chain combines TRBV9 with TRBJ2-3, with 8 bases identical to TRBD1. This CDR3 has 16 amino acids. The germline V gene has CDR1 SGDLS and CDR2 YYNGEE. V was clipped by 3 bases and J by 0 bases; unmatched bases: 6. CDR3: CASSARQGLSTDTQYF. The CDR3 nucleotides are TGTGCCAGCAGCGCCCGACAGGGGCTGAGCACAGATACGCAGTATTTT. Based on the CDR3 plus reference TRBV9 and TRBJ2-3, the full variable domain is DSGVTQTPKHLITATGQRVTLRCSPRSGDLSVYWYQQSLDQGLQFLIQYYNGEERAKGNILERFSAQQFPDLHSELNLSSLELGDSALYFCASSARQGLSTDTQYFGPGTRLTVL.

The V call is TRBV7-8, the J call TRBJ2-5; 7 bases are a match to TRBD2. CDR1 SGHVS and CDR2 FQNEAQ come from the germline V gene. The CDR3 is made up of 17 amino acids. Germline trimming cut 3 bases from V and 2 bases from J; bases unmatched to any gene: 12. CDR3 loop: CASSFIGTTNLQETQYF. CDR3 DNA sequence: TGTGCCAGCAGCTTCATCGGGACTACGAACCTTCAAGAGACCCAGTACTTC.

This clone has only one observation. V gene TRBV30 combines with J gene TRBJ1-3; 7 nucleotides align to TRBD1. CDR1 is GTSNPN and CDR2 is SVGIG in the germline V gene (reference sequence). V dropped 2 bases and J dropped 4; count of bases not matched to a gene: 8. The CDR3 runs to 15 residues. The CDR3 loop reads CAWSKGARRGNTIYF. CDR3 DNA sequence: TGTGCCTGGAGTAAGGGGGCGCGGAGAGGAAACACCATATATTTT.

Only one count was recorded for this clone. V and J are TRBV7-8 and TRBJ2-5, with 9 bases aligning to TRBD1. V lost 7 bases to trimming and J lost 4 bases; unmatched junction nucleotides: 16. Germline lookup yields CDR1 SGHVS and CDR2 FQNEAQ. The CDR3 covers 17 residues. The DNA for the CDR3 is TGTGCCAGCAACCCCAAACCGGGACAGGGCTCTGCAGAGACCCAGTACTTC. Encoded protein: CASNPKPGQGSAETQYF.

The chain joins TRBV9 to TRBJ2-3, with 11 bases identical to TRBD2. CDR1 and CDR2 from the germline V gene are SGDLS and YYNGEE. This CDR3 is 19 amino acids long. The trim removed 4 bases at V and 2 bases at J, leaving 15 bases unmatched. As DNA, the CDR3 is TGTGCCAGCAGCCTCCAGGGTAGCGGGGGGGTCCCACCCACAGATACGCAGTATTTT. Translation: CASSLQGSGGVPPTDTQYF.

DNA of the CDR3: TGTGCCAGCAGCTTAGTCGCGGGGCGGGGCCAAGAGACCCAGTACTTC. Translating gives CASSLVAGRGQETQYF. The chain uses TRBV7-2 and TRBJ2-5; maybe TRBD2 (6 bases). With 1 base removed from V and 1 base from J, the gap between germline ends came to 13 bases. CDR1 SGHTA and CDR2 FQGNSA come from the germline V gene. The CDR3 covers 16 residues.

CDR3 amino acids: CASTLAGGHTGELFF. CDR3 sequence (DNA): TGCGCCAGCACCTTAGCGGGGGGCCACACCGGGGAGCTGTTTTTT. This chain links TRBV5-1 with TRBJ2-2; 10 nucleotides line up with TRBD2. Trimming cost V 6 bases and J 3 bases; bases outside gene matches: 5. The CDR3 runs 15 residues. CDR1 is SGHRS and CDR2 is YFSETQ in the germline V gene.

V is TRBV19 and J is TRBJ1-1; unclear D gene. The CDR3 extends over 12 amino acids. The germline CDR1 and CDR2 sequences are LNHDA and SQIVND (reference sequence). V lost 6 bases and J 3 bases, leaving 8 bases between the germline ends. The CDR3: CASRFGDTEAFF. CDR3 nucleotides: TGTGCCAGTAGGTTCGGAGACACTGAAGCTTTCTTT. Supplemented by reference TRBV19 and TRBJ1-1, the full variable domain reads DGGITQSPKYLFRKEGQNVTLSCEQNLNHDAMYWYRQDPGQGLRLIYYSQIVNDFQKGDIAEGYSVSREKKESFPLTVTSAQKNPTAFYLCASRFGDTEAFFGQGTRLTVV.

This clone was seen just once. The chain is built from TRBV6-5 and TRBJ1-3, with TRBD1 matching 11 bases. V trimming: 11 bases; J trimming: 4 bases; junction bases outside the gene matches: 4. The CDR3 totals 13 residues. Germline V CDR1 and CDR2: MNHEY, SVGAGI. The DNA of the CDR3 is TGTGCCGTTAGGACAGGGGGCGGAAACACCATATATTTT. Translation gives CAVRTGGGNTIYF.

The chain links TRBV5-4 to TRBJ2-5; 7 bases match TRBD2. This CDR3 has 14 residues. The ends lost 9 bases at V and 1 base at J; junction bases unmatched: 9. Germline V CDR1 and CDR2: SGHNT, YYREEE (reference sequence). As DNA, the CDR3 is TGTGCCACCCTAGCGGTTGGACGCCAAGAGACCCAGTACTTC. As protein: CATLAVGRQETQYF.

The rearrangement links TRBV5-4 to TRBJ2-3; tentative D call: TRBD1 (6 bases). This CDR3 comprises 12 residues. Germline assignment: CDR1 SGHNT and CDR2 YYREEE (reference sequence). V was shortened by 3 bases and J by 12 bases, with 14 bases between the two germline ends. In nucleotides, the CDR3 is TGTGCCAGCAGCTCGGACAGCCTGATCCAGTATTTT. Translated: CASSSDSLIQYF.

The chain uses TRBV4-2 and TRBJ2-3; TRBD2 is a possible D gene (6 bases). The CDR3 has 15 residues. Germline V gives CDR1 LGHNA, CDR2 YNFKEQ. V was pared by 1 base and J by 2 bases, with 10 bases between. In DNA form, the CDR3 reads TGTGCCAGCAGCCAAGCTACGGGGGACACAGATACGCAGTATTTT. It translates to CASSQATGDTDTQYF.

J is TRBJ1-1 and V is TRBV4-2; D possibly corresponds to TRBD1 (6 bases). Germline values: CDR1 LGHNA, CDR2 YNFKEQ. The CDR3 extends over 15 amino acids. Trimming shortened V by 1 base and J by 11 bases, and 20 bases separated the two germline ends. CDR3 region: CASSQGGSSGARAFF. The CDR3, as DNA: TGTGCCAGCAGCCAAGGAGGGTCATCAGGGGCTCGGGCTTTCTTT.